What follows are 29 T cell receptor beta chains derived from one specimen sequenced in a study of follicular helper T cells after annual influenza vaccination (TCRdb year 2017). Libraries were prepared through the immunoSEQ multiplex PCR assay. The immuneACCESS repertoire file appears here via TCRdb, limited to in-frame rearrangements. These files lack a portion of the clones; in checked studies, under half of the deficit traces to unresolved V genes, and the cause of the others is not known. A total of fewer than 10,000 clones appear in this sample, about 90% of them only once. The top ten clones comprise 0.45% to 0.6% of the sample. The time point label of this sample denotes: 2015-2016 season, pre-vaccination. The material sequenced was CXCR5+ CD38- circulating T follicular helper cells from blood, taken on the day of influenza vaccination. In light of the paper, this sample's cell subset or site label describes: circulating Tfh, non-naive CD4+CXCR5+PD-1+ (ICOS+CD38+ or ICOS-CD38-). The origin of the receptors is an adult who received the influenza vaccine.

The CDR3 loop reads CASSLQDTDTQYF. Written as DNA, the CDR3 is TGTGCCAGCAGTTTACAGGACACAGATACGCAGTATTTT. This chain uses TRBV27 with TRBJ2-3; D remains unclear. Trimming took 2 bases from V and 2 from J, leaving 5 bases between them. This CDR3 is built from 13 residues. Germline loops: CDR1 MNHEY, CDR2 SMNVEV (reference sequence).

The J gene is TRBJ2-1, the V gene TRBV15, with 9 positions matching TRBD1. The J segment lost 7 bases and the V segment lost 5 bases, leaving 9 bases of the junction unmatched. This CDR3 region has 15 residues. Germline CDR1 LNHNV, CDR2 YYDKDF (reference sequence). The CDR3 loop is CATSPRTGEGNEQFF. In DNA form, the CDR3 reads TGTGCCACCAGCCCTCGGACAGGGGAAGGGAATGAGCAGTTCTTC.

The genes are TRBV19 and TRBJ1-2, with D uncertain. Germline V lookup: CDR1 LNHDA, CDR2 SQIVND (reference sequence). There are 14 residues in the CDR3. V dropped 2 bases and J dropped 0 bases, with 7 bases sitting between them. CDR3 sequence (DNA): TGTGCCAGTAGTATACTCGGGACTAACTATGGCTACACCTTC. Protein product: CASSILGTNYGYTF.

J is TRBJ1-1 and V is TRBV28; D is undetermined. The germline V gene has CDR1 MDHEN and CDR2 SYDVKM. The V and J ends lost 11 bases and 1 base respectively, with 14 bases between them. The CDR3 runs to 13 residues. CDR3 bases: TGTGCCTGCTCGGGAGGCCAGAACACTGAAGCTTTCTTT. This gives the protein CACSGGQNTEAFF. The complete variable domain, with remaining parts taken from reference TRBV28 and TRBJ1-1, reads DVKVTQSSRYLVKRTGEKVFLECVQDMDHENMFWYRQDPGLGLRLIYFSYDVKMKEKGDIPEGYSVSREKKERFSLILESASTNQTSMYLCACSGGQNTEAFFGQGTRLTVV.

The chain joins TRBV15 to TRBJ2-2; D unclear. The CDR3 sequence is 10 residues long. Germline values: CDR1 LNHNV, CDR2 YYDKDF (reference sequence). Trimming took off 11 bases at V and 6 bases at J, with 7 bases between the two ends. In DNA, the CDR3 is TGTGCCCCCTACCCCGGGGAGCTGTTTTTT. This sequence encodes CAPYPGELFF.

The chain combines TRBV29-1 with TRBJ1-1; TRBD1 matches 8 bases. V lost 0 bases, J lost 6 bases, and 6 bases stayed unmatched. CDR3 size: 14 residues. Per germline, CDR1 SQVTM and CDR2 ANQGSEA. The CDR3 nucleotides are TGCAGCGTTGAAGAATTAGGACAGGGCTCTGAAGCTTTCTTT. Its translation is CSVEELGQGSEAFF. The complete variable domain, with remaining parts taken from reference TRBV29-1 and TRBJ1-1, reads SAVISQKPSRDICQRGTSLTIQCQVDSQVTMMFWYRQQPGQSLTLIATANQGSEATYESGFVIDKFPISRPNLTFSTLTVSNMSPEDSSIYLCSVEELGQGSEAFFGQGTRLTVV.

The genes are TRBV6-5 and TRBJ2-7; TRBD1 agrees at 7 bases. The CDR3 consists of 14 residues. Germline loops: CDR1 MNHEY, CDR2 SVGAGI. The V and J ends lost 6 bases and 0 bases, in that order; junction bases with no gene match: 5. CDR3 DNA: TGTGCCAGCAGGCACAGGGGTGGCTCCTACGAGCAGTACTTC. Its translation: CASRHRGGSYEQYF.

The J gene is TRBJ2-5, the V gene TRBV7-2; 16 bases agree with TRBD2. J lost 3 bases, V lost 3 bases, and 1 base had no gene match. From germline, CDR1 is SGHTA and CDR2 FQGNSA. The length of the CDR3 is 16 residues. This CDR3 reads CASSLGLAGGEETQYF. DNA of the CDR3: TGTGCCAGCAGCTTGGGACTAGCGGGGGGGGAAGAGACCCAGTACTTC.

The rearrangement uses TRBV2 and TRBJ1-4, with 8 nucleotides matching TRBD1. CDR3 size: 13 residues. The V segment lost 5 bases and the J segment 7 bases; nucleotides outside the gene matches: 3. The germline CDR1 and CDR2 sequences are SNHLY and FYNNEI. Written as DNA, the CDR3 is TGTGCCAGCAGTCGGGACAGGATTGAAAAACTGTTTTTT. It encodes CASSRDRIEKLFF.

The chain joins TRBV29-1 to TRBJ1-2; 7 positions agree with TRBD1. CDR1 and CDR2 (germline): SQVTM, ANQGSEA. This CDR3 contains 12 residues. Unmatched junction bases numbered 5, after V lost 6 bases and J lost 4 bases. The CDR3 sequence: CSVTTGVYGYTF. In DNA, the CDR3 is TGCAGCGTGACCACAGGGGTCTATGGCTACACCTTC.

V and J are TRBV7-2 and TRBJ1-6, with TRBD1 matching 8 bases. The junction had 20 bases not matched to a gene; V was cut back by 4 bases and J by 9 bases. The CDR3 totals 19 residues. Germline CDR1 is SGHTA and CDR2 is FQGNSA. This chain's CDR3 is CASSSSGTGPRGLGSPLHF. The CDR3, as DNA: TGTGCCAGCAGCTCCTCCGGGACAGGCCCAAGAGGGCTGGGTTCACCCCTCCACTTT.

This chain joins TRBV6-6 and TRBJ1-1; D is uncertain. The germline gives CDR1 MNHNY, CDR2 SVGAGI (reference sequence). The length of the CDR3 is 13 residues. The germline V and J ends were trimmed by 5 bases and 1 base, with 8 bases remaining between them. The CDR3, as DNA: TGTGCCAGCAGTGTCCCGGAGAACACTGAAGCTTTCTTT. This gives the protein CASSVPENTEAFF.

The V gene is TRBV28, the J gene TRBJ1-2, with 7 positions matching TRBD1. Losses at the gene ends were 6 bases for V and 4 bases for J; bases not matched to a gene: 8. CDR1 MDHEN and CDR2 SYDVKM come from the germline V gene. CDR3 size: 14 residues. The CDR3 sequence: CASSSGQTIYGYTF. The CDR3 DNA is TGTGCCAGCAGCTCGGGACAGACAATCTATGGCTACACCTTC.

The CDR3 sequence is CASSLAGDPYEQYF. The DNA for the CDR3 is TGCGCCAGCAGCCTAGCGGGGGATCCCTACGAGCAGTACTTC. The chain recombines TRBV5-1 with TRBJ2-7, with TRBD2 matching over 10 bases. Per the germline V gene, CDR1 is SGHRS and CDR2 is YFSETQ. V gave up 4 bases and J gave up 2 bases; unmatched junction bases: 3. This CDR3 is built from 14 residues.

The V and J genes are TRBV18 and TRBJ1-3; 7 bases map to TRBD1. V was clipped by 2 bases and J by 1 base; unmatched bases: 2. From germline, CDR1 is KGHSH and CDR2 LQKENI. The CDR3 length is 15 residues. The CDR3 DNA sequence: TGTGCCAGCTCACCATCGGGACAGTCTGGAAACACCATATATTTT. Translated: CASSPSGQSGNTIYF.

The chain combines TRBV2 with TRBJ1-4, with TRBD1 identical over 7 bases. The V segment lost 1 base and the J segment 7 bases; nucleotides outside the gene matches: 3. The CDR3 totals 14 residues. CDR1 SNHLY and CDR2 FYNNEI come from the germline V gene. CDR3 amino acids: CASSEGDSREKLFF. CDR3 nucleotide sequence: TGTGCCAGCAGTGAAGGGGACAGCCGTGAAAAACTGTTTTTT.

The genes are TRBV4-2 and TRBJ2-7, with D perhaps given as TRBD1 or TRBD2 (5 bases each). This CDR3 region has 13 residues. V lost 5 bases, J lost 0 bases, and 8 bases lay in between. Germline CDR1 LGHNA, CDR2 YNFKEQ. The CDR3: CASSGDPSYEQYF. The CDR3 DNA reads TGTGCCAGCAGCGGGGACCCCTCCTACGAGCAGTACTTC.

This rearrangement joins TRBV7-2 to TRBJ2-7, with 7 positions matching TRBD2. Germline loops: CDR1 SGHTA, CDR2 FQGNSA. The V gene end was trimmed by 1 base and the J gene end by 3 bases; junction bases not matched to a gene: 15. This CDR3 is 18 amino acids long. The CDR3 sequence is CASSLDSSGGVKRYEQYF. The CDR3 region has the DNA TGTGCCAGCAGCTTAGATTCGTCGGGGGGAGTTAAGCGCTACGAGCAGTACTTC.

V usage is TRBV7-2 and J usage is TRBJ1-2; D unresolved. V shed 0 bases and J shed 7 bases, with 12 bases lying between them. CDR3 size: 14 residues. CDR1 is SGHTA, CDR2 FQGNSA, per germline. CDR3 in DNA: TGTGCCAGCAGCTTAGCTTCGGCATACGGTGGCTACACCTTC. This encodes CASSLASAYGGYTF.

The DNA of the CDR3 is TGTGCCAGCAGCCCGGTAGGAGCGGGGCTCACAGATACGCAGTATTTT. Amino acid sequence: CASSPVGAGLTDTQYF. The chain uses TRBV7-2 and TRBJ2-3, with TRBD2 matching 7 bases. Trimming took 5 bases from V and 2 from J; bases not matched to a gene: 10. Germline V CDR1 and CDR2: SGHTA, FQGNSA. This CDR3 is built from 16 residues.

Here the CDR3 reads CASSPGGGHREAFF. The DNA of the CDR3 is TGTGCCAGCAGTCCGGGGGGGGGCCACAGAGAAGCTTTCTTT. The chain carries TRBV6-5 and TRBJ1-1; the D gene is possibly TRBD1 (6 bases). Trimming left V 5 bases short and J 8 bases short, with 18 bases between. The CDR3 consists of 14 residues. From germline, CDR1 is MNHEY and CDR2 SVGAGI.

The J gene is TRBJ2-3, the V gene TRBV6-5; D is unresolved. V was clipped by 0 bases and J by 10 bases, with 14 bases between them. The CDR3 is made up of 14 amino acids. Germline V lookup: CDR1 MNHEY, CDR2 SVGAGI. CDR3 sequence reads: CASSYSFGGSPQYF. The CDR3 coding sequence is TGTGCCAGCAGTTACTCCTTCGGTGGTTCCCCGCAGTATTTT.

Comment on this clone: At the DNA level, this CDR3 is encoded by other sequences in the same sample as well. The V gene is TRBV5-6, the J gene TRBJ1-2, with TRBD1 identical over 11 bases. Trimming took 4 bases from V and 8 from J; bases not matched to a gene: 7. The CDR3 is made up of 14 amino acids. In germline, CDR1 is SGHDT, CDR2 YYEEEE. The CDR3 nucleotides read TGTGCCAGCAGCCTGGGACAGGGGGTAGGCGGCTACACCTTC. Residues: CASSLGQGVGGYTF.

The chain couples TRBV5-1 to TRBJ2-1; 7 bases align to TRBD2. The CDR3 sequence is 16 residues long. Trimming took 4 bases from V and 1 from J; bases not matched to a gene: 8. Per germline, CDR1 SGHRS and CDR2 YFSETQ. CDR3 nucleotide sequence: TGCGCCAGCAGCCCAGGCGGGGGAACGTCCTACAATGAGCAGTTCTTC. As protein: CASSPGGGTSYNEQFF.

This chain uses TRBV19 with TRBJ1-1; the D gene is possibly TRBD1 (6 bases). Per germline, CDR1 LNHDA and CDR2 SQIVND (reference sequence). This CDR3 spans 12 amino acids. Between the trimmed V and J ends, which lost 3 bases and 12 bases, there was a span of 14 bases. The CDR3 reads CASSMSTGIPFF. The CDR3 nucleotides are TGTGCCAGTAGTATGTCTACAGGGATACCTTTCTTT.

The chain employs TRBV18 and TRBJ2-7; 7 nucleotides line up with TRBD1. This CDR3 spans 15 amino acids. Trimming at V came to 3 bases and at J to 1 base, leaving 6 bases not matched to a gene. The germline CDR1 and CDR2 sequences are KGHSH and LQKENI. The CDR3 here is CASSPGVGQSYEQYF. The CDR3 DNA reads as TGTGCCAGCTCACCTGGAGTGGGACAGTCCTACGAGCAGTACTTC. The full variable domain, its missing parts supplied by reference TRBV18 and TRBJ2-7, is NAGVMQNPRHLVRRRGQEARLRCSPMKGHSHVYWYRQLPEEGLKFMVYLQKENIIDESGMPKERFSAEFPKEGPSILRIQQVVRGDSAAYFCASSPGVGQSYEQYFGPGTRLTVT.

The rearrangement links TRBV7-2 to TRBJ1-2; D is unclear. The CDR3 contains 14 residues. The ends were cut back, 5 bases at V and 4 bases at J, with 14 bases in the middle. Germline CDR1 SGHTA, CDR2 FQGNSA. DNA for the CDR3: TGTGCCAGCAGCCCTGGACGGGATTTCTATGGCTACACCTTC. Protein: CASSPGRDFYGYTF.

This chain connects TRBV7-3 to TRBJ2-1, with a tentative D call TRBD2 (5 bases). CDR1 and CDR2 (germline): SGHTA, FQGTGA. V was pared by 0 bases and J by 7 bases, with 10 bases between. The CDR3 contains 14 residues. The CDR3, as DNA: TGTGCCAGCAGCTTAACGTCGACGGGGAATGAGCAGTTCTTC. Its translation: CASSLTSTGNEQFF. The whole variable domain, remainder taken from reference TRBV7-3 and TRBJ2-1, is GAGVSQTPSNKVTEKGKYVELRCDPISGHTALYWYRQSLGQGPEFLIYFQGTGAADDSGLPNDRFFAVRPEGSVSTLKIQRTERGDSAVYLCASSLTSTGNEQFFGPGTRLTVL.

V and J are TRBV10-2 and TRBJ1-5; possible D gene TRBD1, 6 bases. Trimming took off 5 bases at V and 10 bases at J, with 15 bases between the two ends. The CDR3 loop spans 13 amino acids. Per germline, CDR1 WSHSY and CDR2 SAAADI. In DNA form, the CDR3 reads TGCGCCAGCAGTATGGACAGTTCGCGACCCCAGCATTTT. It yields the protein CASSMDSSRPQHF.